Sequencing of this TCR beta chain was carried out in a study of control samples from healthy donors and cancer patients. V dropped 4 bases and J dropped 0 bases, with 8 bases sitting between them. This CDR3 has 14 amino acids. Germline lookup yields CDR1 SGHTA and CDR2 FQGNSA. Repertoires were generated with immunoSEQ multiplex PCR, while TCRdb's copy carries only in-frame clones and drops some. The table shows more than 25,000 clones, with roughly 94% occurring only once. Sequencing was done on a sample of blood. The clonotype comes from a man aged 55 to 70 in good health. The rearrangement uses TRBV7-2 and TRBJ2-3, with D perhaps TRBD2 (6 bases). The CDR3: CASSWDLSTDTQYF. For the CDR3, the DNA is TGTGCCAGCAGCTGGGACTTAAGCACAGATACGCAGTATTTT. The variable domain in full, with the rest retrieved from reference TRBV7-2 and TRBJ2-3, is GAGVSQSPSNKVTEKGKDVELRCDPISGHTALYWYRQSLGQGLEFLIYFQGNSAPDKSGLPSDRFSAERTGGSVSTLTIQRTQQEDSAVYLCASSWDLSTDTQYFGPGTRLTVL.